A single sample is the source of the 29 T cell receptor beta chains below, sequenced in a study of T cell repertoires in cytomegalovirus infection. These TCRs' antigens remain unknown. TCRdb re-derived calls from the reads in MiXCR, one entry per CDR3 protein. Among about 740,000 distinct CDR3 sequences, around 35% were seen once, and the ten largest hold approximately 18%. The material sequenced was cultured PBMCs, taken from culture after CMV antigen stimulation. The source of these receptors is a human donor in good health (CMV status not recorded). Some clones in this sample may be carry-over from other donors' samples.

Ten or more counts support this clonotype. CDR3 residues: CASSSYSGQIQETQYF. The CDR3 DNA follows: TGTGCCAGCAGCTCCTATAGCGGACAGATACAAGAGACCCAGTACTTC. The V gene is TRBV7-6, the J gene TRBJ2-5; the D gene could be TRBD1 or TRBD2 (6 bases each). There are 16 residues in the CDR3. V lost 4 bases and J 2 bases, leaving 17 bases between the germline ends. Germline values: CDR1 SGHVS, CDR2 FNYEAQ.

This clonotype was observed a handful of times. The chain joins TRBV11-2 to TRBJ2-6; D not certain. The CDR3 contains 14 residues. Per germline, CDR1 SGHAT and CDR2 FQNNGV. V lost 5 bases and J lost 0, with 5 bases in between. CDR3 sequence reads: CASSRNSGANVLTF. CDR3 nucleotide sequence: TGTGCCAGCAGCCGAAACTCTGGGGCCAACGTCCTGACTTTC.

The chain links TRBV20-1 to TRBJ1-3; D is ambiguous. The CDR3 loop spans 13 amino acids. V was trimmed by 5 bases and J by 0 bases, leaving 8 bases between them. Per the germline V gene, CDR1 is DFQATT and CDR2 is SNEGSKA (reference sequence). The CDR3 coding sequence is TGCAGTGCTCTTTATTTCTCTGGAAACACCATATATTTT. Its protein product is CSALYFSGNTIYF.

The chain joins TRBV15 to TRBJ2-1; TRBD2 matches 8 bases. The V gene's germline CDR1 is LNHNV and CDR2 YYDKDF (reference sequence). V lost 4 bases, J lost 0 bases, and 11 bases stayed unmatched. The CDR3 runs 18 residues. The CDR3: CATSTTVGLARSYNEQFF. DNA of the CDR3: TGTGCCACCAGCACCACAGTAGGACTAGCACGCTCCTACAATGAGCAGTTCTTC.

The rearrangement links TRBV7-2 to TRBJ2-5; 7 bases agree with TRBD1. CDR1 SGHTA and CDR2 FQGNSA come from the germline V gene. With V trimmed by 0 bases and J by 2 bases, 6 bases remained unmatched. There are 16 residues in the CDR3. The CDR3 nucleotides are TGTGCCAGCAGCTTAGCGGACGGGACAGTACAAGAGACCCAGTACTTC. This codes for CASSLADGTVQETQYF.

The CDR3 loop reads CASSYGFQGMSYNEQFF. The CDR3 bases are TGTGCCAGCAGTTATGGATTTCAGGGGATGTCCTACAATGAGCAGTTCTTC. The chain couples TRBV6-6 to TRBJ2-1; a weak D match, TRBD1 (6 bases). The CDR3 spans 17 residues. CDR1 MNHNY and CDR2 SVGAGI come from the germline V gene (reference sequence). Between the trimmed V and J ends, which lost 3 bases and 1 base, there was a span of 16 bases.

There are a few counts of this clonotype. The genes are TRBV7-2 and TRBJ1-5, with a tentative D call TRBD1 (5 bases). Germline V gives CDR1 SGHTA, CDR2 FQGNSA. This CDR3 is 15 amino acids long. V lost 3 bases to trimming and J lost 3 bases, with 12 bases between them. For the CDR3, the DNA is TGTGCCAGCAGCTTGGCGGTAGGGACCAATCAGCCCCAGCATTTT. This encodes CASSLAVGTNQPQHF.

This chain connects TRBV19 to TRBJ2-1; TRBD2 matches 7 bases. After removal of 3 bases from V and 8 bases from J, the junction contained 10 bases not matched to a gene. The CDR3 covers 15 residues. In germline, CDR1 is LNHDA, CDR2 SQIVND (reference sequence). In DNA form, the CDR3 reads TGTGCCAGTAGTATGCTGCGGGGGTCCGGCGATGAGCAGTTCTTC. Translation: CASSMLRGSGDEQFF. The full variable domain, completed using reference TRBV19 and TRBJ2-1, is DGGITQSPKYLFRKEGQNVTLSCEQNLNHDAMYWYRQDPGQGLRLIYYSQIVNDFQKGDIAEGYSVSREKKESFPLTVTSAQKNPTAFYLCASSMLRGSGDEQFFGPGTRLTVL.

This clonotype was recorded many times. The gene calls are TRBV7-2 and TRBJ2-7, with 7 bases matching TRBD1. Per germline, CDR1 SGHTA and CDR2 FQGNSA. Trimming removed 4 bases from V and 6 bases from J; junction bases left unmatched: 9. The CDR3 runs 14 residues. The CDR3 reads CASSSQGKKGEQYF. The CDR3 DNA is TGTGCCAGCAGCTCACAGGGGAAGAAGGGCGAGCAGTACTTC.

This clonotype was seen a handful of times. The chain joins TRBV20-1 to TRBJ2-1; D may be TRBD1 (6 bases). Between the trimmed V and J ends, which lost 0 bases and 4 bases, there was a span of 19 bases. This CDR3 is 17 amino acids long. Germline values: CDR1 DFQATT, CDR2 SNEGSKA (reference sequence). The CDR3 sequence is CSARDLGEGDGYNEQFF. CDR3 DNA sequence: TGCAGTGCTAGAGATTTAGGAGAGGGGGACGGGTACAATGAGCAGTTCTTC.

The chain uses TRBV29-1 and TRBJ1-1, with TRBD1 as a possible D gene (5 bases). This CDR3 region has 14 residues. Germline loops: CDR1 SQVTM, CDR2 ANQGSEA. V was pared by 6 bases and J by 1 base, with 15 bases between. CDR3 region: CSVWLGGPNTEAFF. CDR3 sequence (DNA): TGCAGCGTGTGGTTGGGGGGACCGAACACTGAAGCTTTCTTT.

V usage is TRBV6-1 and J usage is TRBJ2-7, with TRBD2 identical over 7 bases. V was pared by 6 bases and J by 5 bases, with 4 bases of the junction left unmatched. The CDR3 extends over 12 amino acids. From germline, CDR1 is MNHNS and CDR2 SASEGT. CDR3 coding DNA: TGTGCCAGCAGCCGAAGCGGGGACGAGCAGTACTTC. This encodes CASSRSGDEQYF.

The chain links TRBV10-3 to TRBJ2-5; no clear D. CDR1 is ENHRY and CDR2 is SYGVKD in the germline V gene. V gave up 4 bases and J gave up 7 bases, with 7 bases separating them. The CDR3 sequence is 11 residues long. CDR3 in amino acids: CAISGGGTQYF. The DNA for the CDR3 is TGTGCCATCAGTGGTGGCGGGACCCAGTACTTC.

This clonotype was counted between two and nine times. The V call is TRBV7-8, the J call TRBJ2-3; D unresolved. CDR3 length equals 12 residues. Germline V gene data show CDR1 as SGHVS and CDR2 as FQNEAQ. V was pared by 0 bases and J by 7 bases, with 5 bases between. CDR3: CASSLADHTQYF. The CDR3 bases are TGTGCCAGCAGCTTAGCGGACCATACGCAGTATTTT.

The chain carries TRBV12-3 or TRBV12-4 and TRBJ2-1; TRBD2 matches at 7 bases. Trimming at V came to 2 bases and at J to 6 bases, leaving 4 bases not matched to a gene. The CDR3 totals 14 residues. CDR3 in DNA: TGTGCCAGCAGTTTACCAGGGACTACCAATGAGCAGTTCTTC. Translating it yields CASSLPGTTNEQFF.

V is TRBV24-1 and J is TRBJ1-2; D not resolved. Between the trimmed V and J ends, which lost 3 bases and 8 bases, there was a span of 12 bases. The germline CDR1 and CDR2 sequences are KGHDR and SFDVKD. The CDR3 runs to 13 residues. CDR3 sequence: CATSDVDNGGYTF. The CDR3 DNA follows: TGTGCCACCAGTGATGTAGACAACGGCGGCTACACCTTC.

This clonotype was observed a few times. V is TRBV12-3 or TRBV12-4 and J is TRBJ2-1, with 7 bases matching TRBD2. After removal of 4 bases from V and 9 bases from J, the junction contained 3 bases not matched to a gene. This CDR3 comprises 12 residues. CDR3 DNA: TGTGCCAGCAGTTCTAGCGGTGGTGAGCAGTTCTTC. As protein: CASSSSGGEQFF.

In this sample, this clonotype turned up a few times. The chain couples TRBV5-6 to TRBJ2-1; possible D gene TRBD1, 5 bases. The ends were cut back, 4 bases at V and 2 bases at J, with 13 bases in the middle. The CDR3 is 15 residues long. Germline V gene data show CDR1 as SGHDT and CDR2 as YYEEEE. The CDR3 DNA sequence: TGTGCCAGCAGCGGGGCGGAGCGACCCTACAATGAGCAGTTCTTC. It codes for CASSGAERPYNEQFF.

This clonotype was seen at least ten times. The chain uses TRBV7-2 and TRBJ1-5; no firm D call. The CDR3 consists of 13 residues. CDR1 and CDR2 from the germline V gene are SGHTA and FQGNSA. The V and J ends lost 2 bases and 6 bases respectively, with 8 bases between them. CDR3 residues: CASSLIAGQPQHF. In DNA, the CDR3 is TGTGCCAGCAGCTTAATAGCCGGTCAGCCCCAGCATTTT. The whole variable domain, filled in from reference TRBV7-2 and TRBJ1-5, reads GAGVSQSPSNKVTEKGKDVELRCDPISGHTALYWYRQSLGQGLEFLIYFQGNSAPDKSGLPSDRFSAERTGGSVSTLTIQRTQQEDSAVYLCASSLIAGQPQHFGDGTRLSIL.

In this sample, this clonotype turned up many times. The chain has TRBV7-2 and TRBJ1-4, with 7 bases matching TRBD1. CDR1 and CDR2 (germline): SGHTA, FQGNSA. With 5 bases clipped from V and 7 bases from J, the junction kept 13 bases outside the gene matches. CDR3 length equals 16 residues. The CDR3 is CASSPLGGTVGEKLFF. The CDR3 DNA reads TGTGCCAGCAGCCCCCTAGGCGGGACAGTGGGTGAAAAACTGTTTTTT.

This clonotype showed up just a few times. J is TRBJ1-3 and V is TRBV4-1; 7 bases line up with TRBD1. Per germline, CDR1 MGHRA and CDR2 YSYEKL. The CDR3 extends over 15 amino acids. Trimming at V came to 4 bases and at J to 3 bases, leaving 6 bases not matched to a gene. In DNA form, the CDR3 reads TGCGCCAGCAGCCTCCTCGGGACAGATGGAAACACCATATATTTT. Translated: CASSLLGTDGNTIYF.

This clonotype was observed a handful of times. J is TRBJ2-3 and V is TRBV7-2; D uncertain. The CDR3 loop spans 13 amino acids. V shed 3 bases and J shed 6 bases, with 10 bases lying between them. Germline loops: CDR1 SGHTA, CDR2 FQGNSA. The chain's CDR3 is CASSFDQLDTQYF. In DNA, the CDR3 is TGTGCCAGCAGCTTCGATCAGCTCGATACGCAGTATTTT.

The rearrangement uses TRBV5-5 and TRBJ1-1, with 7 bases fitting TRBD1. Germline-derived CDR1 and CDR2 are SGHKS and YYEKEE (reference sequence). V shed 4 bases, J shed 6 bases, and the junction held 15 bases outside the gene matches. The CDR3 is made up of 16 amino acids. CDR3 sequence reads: CASSLDRVHRYPEAFF. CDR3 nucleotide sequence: TGTGCCAGCAGCCTTGACAGGGTCCATAGATATCCTGAAGCTTTCTTT.

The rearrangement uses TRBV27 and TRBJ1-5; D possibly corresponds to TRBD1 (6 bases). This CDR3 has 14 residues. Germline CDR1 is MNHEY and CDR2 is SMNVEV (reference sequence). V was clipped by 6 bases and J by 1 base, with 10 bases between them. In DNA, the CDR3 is TGTGCCAGCAGAGAGGGGGTAAGCAATCAGCCCCAGCATTTT. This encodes CASREGVSNQPQHF.

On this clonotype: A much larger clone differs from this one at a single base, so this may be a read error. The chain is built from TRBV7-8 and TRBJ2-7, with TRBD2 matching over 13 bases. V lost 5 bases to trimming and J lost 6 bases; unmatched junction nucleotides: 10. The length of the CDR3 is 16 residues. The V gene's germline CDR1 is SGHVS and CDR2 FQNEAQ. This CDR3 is CASSLRTSGGQFEQYF. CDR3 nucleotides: TGTGCCAGCAGCCTGCGGACTAGCGGGGGCCAATTCGAGCAGTACTTC.

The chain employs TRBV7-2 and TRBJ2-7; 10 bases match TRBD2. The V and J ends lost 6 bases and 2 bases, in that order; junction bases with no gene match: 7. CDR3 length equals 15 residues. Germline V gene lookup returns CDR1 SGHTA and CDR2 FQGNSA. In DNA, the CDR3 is TGTGCCAGCAGAGTACTAGCGGGATTGACCTACGAGCAGTACTTC. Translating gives CASRVLAGLTYEQYF.

The CDR3 is CASSSSGDSTDTQYF. The CDR3 DNA follows: TGTGCCAGCAGCTCTAGCGGTGATAGCACAGATACGCAGTATTTT. The chain recombines TRBV7-8 with TRBJ2-3; 7 bases map to TRBD2. The CDR3 extends over 15 amino acids. CDR1 is SGHVS and CDR2 is FQNEAQ in the germline V gene. Trimming cost V 4 bases and J 0 bases; bases outside gene matches: 4.

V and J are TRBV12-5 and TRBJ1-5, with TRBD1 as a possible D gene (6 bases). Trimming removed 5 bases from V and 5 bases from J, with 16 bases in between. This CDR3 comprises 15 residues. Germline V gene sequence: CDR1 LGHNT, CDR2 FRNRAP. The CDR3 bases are TGTGCTAGTGGTCCTCAACAGGGACCTGATCAGCCCCAGCATTTT. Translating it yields CASGPQQGPDQPQHF. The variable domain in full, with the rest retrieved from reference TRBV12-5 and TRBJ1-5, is DARVTQTPRHKVTEMGQEVTMRCQPILGHNTVFWYRQTMMQGLELLAYFRNRAPLDDSGMPKDRFSAEMPDATLATLKIQPSEPRDSAVYFCASGPQQGPDQPQHFGDGTRLSIL.

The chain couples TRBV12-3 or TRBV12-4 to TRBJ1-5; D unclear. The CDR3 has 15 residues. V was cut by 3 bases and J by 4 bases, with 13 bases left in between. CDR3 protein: CASSLVPGRNQPQHF. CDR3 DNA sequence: TGTGCCAGCAGTTTGGTCCCCGGACGGAATCAGCCCCAGCATTTT.